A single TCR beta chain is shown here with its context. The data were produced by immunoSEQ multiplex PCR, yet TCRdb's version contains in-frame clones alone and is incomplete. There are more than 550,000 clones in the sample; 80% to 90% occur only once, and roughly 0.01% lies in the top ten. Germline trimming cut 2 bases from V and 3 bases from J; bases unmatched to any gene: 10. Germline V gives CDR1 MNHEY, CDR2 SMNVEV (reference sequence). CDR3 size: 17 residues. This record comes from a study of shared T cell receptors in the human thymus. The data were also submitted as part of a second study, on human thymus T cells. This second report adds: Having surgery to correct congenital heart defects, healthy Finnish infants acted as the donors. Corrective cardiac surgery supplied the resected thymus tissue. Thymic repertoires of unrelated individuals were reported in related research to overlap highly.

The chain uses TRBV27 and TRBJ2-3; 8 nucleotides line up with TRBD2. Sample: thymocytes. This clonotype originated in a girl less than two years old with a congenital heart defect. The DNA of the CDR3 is TGTGCCAGCAGTTTAGGGGCGCGGGGGGTCGGTACAGATACGCAGTATTTT. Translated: CASSLGARGVGTDTQYF.